This TCR beta chain came from a study of T cells in Graves' hyperthyroidism and ophthalmopathy. Findings and caveats of the study: Blood held most thyroid clonotypes expanded above 0.001 frequency.

CDR3 length: 13 residues. Germline CDR1 reads MNHNS; CDR2 reads SASEGT. Trimming took off 4 bases at V and 7 bases at J, with 14 bases between the two ends. This clonotype was seen a few times. What it binds is unknown. Using RNA transcripts as the source, TCR beta CDR3 regions were amplified. HTBI primers drove first-round RT-PCR of the TCR CDR3. TCRdb re-derived calls from the multiplex PCR reads in MiXCR, one entry per CDR3 protein. The repertoire holds hundreds of thousands of distinct CDR3 sequences, with 14% as singletons. Sequences were obtained from blood. The clonotype comes from a woman in her late teens or twenties with Graves' hyperthyroidism. The chain recombines TRBV6-1 with TRBJ2-7, with a weak D call TRBD1 (6 bases). Here the CDR3 reads CASSGPYREEQYF. The CDR3 DNA reads as TGTGCCAGCAGTGGACCCTACAGGGAGGAGCAGTACTTC.